A single sample gave rise to the 5 T cell receptor beta chains below, sequenced in a study of T cell responses to AZD1222 COVID-19 vaccine. Repertoires were generated with immunoSEQ multiplex PCR, while TCRdb's copy carries only in-frame clones and drops some. The table includes 150,000 or so clones, 90% detected once. This material consisted of peripheral blood, taken 28 days after the second AZD1222 dose. Receptors were obtained from an adult who received the AZD1222 COVID-19 vaccine.

The count of this clone is one. This sequence joins TRBV3-1 (or the pseudogene TRBV3-2) and TRBJ2-5; 7 nucleotides match TRBD2. Unmatched junction bases numbered 10, after V lost 5 bases and J lost 7 bases. The CDR3 consists of 14 residues. Looked up from germline, CDR1 is LGHDT and CDR2 is YNNKEL (reference sequence). CDR3 coding DNA: TGTGCCAGCAGCGTGTCCGGGACTAAGGGGACCCAGTACTTC. As protein: CASSVSGTKGTQYF.

This sequence joins TRBV10-3 and TRBJ1-1; 7 bases map to TRBD1. V was clipped by 6 bases and J by 4 bases; unmatched bases: 8. This CDR3 has 14 amino acids. Germline V gene sequence: CDR1 ENHRY, CDR2 SYGVKD. CDR3: CAIRETGDGTEAFF. The CDR3 DNA follows: TGTGCCATCAGAGAAACAGGGGATGGCACTGAAGCTTTCTTT.

This clone was picked up a small number of times. The V call is TRBV2, the J call TRBJ2-7; no clear D gene. The CDR3 is 13 residues long. V was shortened by 8 bases and J by 3 bases, with 14 bases between the two germline ends. CDR1 SNHLY and CDR2 FYNNEI come from the germline V gene. The CDR3 loop is CASVLTSDYEQYF. CDR3 in DNA: TGTGCCAGCGTCCTGACATCAGACTACGAGCAGTACTTC.

The chain joins TRBV27 to TRBJ1-2, with D maybe TRBD1 (6 bases). Germline-derived CDR1 and CDR2 are MNHEY and SMNVEV (reference sequence). V lost 2 bases and J lost 7, with 14 bases in between. This CDR3 has 14 amino acids. CDR3 DNA sequence: TGTGCCAGCAGTTTAGGGACCGCCAGGGGTGGCTACACCTTC. Protein sequence: CASSLGTARGGYTF.

V usage is TRBV6-5 and J usage is TRBJ1-5; no clear D. There are 14 residues in the CDR3. Trimming shortened V by 6 bases and J by 4 bases, and 13 bases separated the two germline ends. Germline V gene data show CDR1 as MNHEY and CDR2 as SVGAGI. As DNA, the CDR3 is TGTGCCAGCAGCCCCTGGAGTGATAATCAGCCCCAGCATTTT. It translates to CASSPWSDNQPQHF.